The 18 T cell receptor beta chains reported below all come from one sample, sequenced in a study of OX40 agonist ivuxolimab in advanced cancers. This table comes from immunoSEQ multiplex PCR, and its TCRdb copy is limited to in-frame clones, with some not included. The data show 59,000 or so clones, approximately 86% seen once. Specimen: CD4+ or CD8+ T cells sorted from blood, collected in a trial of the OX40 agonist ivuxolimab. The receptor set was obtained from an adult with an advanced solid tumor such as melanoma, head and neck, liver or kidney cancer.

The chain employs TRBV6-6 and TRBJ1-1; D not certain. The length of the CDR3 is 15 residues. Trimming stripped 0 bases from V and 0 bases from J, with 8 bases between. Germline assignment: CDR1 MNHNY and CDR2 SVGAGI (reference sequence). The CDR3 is CASSYSGSMNTEAFF. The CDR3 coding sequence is TGTGCCAGCAGTTACTCGGGGAGCATGAACACTGAAGCTTTCTTT.

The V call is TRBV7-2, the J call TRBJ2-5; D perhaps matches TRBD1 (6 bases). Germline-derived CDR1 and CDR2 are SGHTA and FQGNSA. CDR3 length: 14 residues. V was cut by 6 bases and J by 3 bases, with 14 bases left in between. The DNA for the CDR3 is TGTGCCAGCAGTCGGCGGGCAGGGGAAGAGACCCAGTACTTC. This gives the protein CASSRRAGEETQYF.

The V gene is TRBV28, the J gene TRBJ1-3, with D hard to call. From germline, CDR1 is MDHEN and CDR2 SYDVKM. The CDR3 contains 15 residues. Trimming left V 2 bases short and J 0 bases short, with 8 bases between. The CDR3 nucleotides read TGTGCCAGCAGTTTAGCCCGAATCTCTGGAAACACCATATATTTT. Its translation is CASSLARISGNTIYF.

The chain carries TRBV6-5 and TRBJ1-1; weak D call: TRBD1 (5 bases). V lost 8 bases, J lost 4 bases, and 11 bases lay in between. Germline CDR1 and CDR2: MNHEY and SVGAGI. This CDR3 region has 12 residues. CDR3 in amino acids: CASHYGGTEAFF. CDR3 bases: TGTGCCAGCCATTACGGGGGCACTGAAGCTTTCTTT.

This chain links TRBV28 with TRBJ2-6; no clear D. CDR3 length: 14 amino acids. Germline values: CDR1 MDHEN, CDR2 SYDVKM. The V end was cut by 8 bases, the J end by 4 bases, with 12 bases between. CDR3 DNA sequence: TGTGCCAGCGTTTCCTCGGGCGGGGCCAACGTCCTGACTTTC. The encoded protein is CASVSSGGANVLTF.

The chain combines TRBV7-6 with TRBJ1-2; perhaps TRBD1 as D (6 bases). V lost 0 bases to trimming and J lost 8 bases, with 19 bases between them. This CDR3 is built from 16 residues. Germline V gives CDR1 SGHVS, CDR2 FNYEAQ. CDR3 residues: CASSLALGGREGGYTF. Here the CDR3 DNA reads TGTGCCAGCAGCTTAGCGCTGGGGGGCAGGGAGGGCGGCTACACCTTC.

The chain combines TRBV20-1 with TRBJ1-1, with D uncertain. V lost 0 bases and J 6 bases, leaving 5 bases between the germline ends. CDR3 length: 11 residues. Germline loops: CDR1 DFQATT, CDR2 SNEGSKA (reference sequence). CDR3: CSARDHPEAFF. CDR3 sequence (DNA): TGCAGTGCTAGAGATCACCCTGAAGCTTTCTTT.

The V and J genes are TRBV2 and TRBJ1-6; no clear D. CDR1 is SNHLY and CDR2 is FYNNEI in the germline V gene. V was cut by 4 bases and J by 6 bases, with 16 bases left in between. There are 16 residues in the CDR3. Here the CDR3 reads CASSGSSPKLNSPLHF. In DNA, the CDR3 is TGTGCCAGCAGTGGAAGCAGCCCCAAACTTAATTCACCCCTCCACTTT.

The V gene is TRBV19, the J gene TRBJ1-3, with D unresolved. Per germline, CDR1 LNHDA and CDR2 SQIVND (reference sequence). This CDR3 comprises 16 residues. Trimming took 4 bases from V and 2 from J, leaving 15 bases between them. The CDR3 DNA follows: TGTGCCAGTAGTACGAACCAAGGGCGTGCTGGAAACACCATATATTTT. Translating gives CASSTNQGRAGNTIYF.

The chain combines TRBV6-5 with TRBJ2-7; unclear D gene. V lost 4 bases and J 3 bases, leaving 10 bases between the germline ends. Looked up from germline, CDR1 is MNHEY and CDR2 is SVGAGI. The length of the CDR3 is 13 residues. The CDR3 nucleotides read TGTGCCAGCAGTTCGAGACGCAACTACGAGCAGTACTTC. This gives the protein CASSSRRNYEQYF.

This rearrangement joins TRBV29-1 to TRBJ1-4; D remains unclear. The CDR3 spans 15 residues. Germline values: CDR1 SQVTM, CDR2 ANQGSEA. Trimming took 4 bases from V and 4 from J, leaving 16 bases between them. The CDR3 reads CSVVLNVALNEKLFF. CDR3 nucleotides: TGCAGCGTTGTCCTAAACGTGGCCCTTAATGAAAAACTGTTTTTT.

DNA for the CDR3: TGTGCCAGCTCACCGCAAACAGGGGATCTTGGCTACACCTTC. It codes for CASSPQTGDLGYTF. This rearrangement joins TRBV18 to TRBJ1-2; 7 positions agree with TRBD1. V lost 3 bases, J lost 7 bases, and 8 bases stayed unmatched. The germline CDR1 and CDR2 sequences are KGHSH and LQKENI. The CDR3 loop spans 14 amino acids.

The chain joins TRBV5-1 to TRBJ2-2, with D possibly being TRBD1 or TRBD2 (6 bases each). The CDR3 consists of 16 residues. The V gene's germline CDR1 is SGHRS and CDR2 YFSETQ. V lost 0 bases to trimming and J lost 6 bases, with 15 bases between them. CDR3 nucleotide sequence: TGCGCCAGCAGCTTGGGACCCGGGGGCCTTTCCGGGGAGCTGTTTTTT. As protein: CASSLGPGGLSGELFF.

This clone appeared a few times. The chain's CDR3 is CASSNSGRATGELFF. DNA of the CDR3: TGCGCCAGCAGCAATAGCGGGAGGGCCACCGGGGAGCTGTTTTTT. The gene calls are TRBV5-1 and TRBJ2-2; TRBD2 agrees at 11 bases. V dropped 4 bases and J dropped 4; count of bases not matched to a gene: 3. CDR1 and CDR2 (germline): SGHRS, YFSETQ. The CDR3 is made up of 15 amino acids.

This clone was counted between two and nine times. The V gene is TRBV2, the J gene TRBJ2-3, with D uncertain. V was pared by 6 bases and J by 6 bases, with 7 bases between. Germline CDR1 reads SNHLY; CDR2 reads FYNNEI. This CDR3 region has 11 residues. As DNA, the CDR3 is TGTGCCAGCAGCCGGTCTGATACGCAGTATTTT. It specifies CASSRSDTQYF.

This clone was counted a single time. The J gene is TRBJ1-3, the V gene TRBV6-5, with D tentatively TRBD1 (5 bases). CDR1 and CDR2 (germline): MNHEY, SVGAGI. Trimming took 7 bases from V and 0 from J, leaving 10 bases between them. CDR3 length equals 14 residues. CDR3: CASTLGGSGNTIYF. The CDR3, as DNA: TGTGCCAGCACTCTGGGGGGCTCTGGAAACACCATATATTTT.

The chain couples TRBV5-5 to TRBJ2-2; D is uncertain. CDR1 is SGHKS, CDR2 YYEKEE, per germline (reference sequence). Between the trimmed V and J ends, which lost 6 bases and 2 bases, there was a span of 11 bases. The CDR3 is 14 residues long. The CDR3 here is CASTSIVNTGELFF. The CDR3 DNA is TGTGCCAGCACCTCGATTGTAAACACCGGGGAGCTGTTTTTT.

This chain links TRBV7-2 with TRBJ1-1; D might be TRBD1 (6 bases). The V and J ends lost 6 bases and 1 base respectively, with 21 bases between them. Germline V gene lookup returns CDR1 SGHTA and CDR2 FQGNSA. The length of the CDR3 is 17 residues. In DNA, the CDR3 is TGTGCCAGCAGGAAAGGTCCCGGGACACCTACGAACACTGAAGCTTTCTTT. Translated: CASRKGPGTPTNTEAFF.